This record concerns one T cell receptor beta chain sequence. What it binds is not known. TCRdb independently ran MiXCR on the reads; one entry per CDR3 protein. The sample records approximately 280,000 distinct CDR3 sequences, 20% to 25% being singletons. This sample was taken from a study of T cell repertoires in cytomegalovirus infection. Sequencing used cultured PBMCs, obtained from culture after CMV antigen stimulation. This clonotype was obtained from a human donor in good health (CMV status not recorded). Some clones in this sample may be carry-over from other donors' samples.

The CDR3 nucleotides read TGTGCCAGCAGTCTCGCCGGAGTAGCTTTCTTT. Encoded protein: CASSLAGVAFF. This chain joins TRBV7-9 and TRBJ1-1; D gene ambiguous. Germline V lookup: CDR1 SEHNR, CDR2 FQNEAQ (reference sequence). The CDR3 has 11 amino acids. Trimming stripped 6 bases from V and 10 bases from J, with 12 bases between. Full variable domain (rest looked up from reference TRBV7-9 and TRBJ1-1): DTGVSQNPRHKITKRGQNVTFRCDPISEHNRLYWYRQTLGQGPEFLTYFQNEAQLEKSRLLSDRFSAERPKGSFSTLEIQRTEQGDSAMYLCASSLAGVAFFGQGTRLTVV.